Shown below are 23 T cell receptor beta chains from a single sample sequenced in a study of OX40 agonist ivuxolimab in advanced cancers. The data were produced by immunoSEQ multiplex PCR, yet TCRdb's version contains in-frame clones alone and is incomplete. The sample yields about 36,000 clones, roughly 80% seen once. This specimen was CD4+ or CD8+ T cells sorted from blood, taken in a trial of the OX40 agonist ivuxolimab. These TCRs come from an adult with an advanced solid tumor such as melanoma, head and neck, liver or kidney cancer.

The gene calls are TRBV27 and TRBJ2-1; D is unresolved. CDR1 and CDR2 from the germline V gene are MNHEY and SMNVEV (reference sequence). Trimming shortened V by 6 bases and J by 0 bases, and 9 bases separated the two germline ends. The CDR3 consists of 14 residues. In DNA form, the CDR3 reads TGTGCCAGCAGCGCCGCAAGCTCCTACAATGAGCAGTTCTTC. Translating it yields CASSAASSYNEQFF.

The chain employs TRBV9 and TRBJ1-1; 10 bases line up with TRBD1. Germline V gives CDR1 SGDLS, CDR2 YYNGEE. The CDR3 totals 15 residues. After removal of 4 bases from V and 3 bases from J, the junction contained 6 bases not matched to a gene. CDR3 in amino acids: CASSFTGQGDTEAFF. DNA for the CDR3: TGTGCCAGCAGCTTTACCGGACAGGGGGACACTGAAGCTTTCTTT.

The chain recombines TRBV5-6 with TRBJ2-7, with 7 bases lining up with TRBD1. Per the germline V gene, CDR1 is SGHDT and CDR2 is YYEEEE. V was clipped by 1 base and J by 5 bases; unmatched bases: 6. The CDR3 is 14 amino acids. The CDR3, as DNA: TGTGCCAGCAGCTTGAGACAGGGAAAGAACGAGCAGTACTTC. It translates to CASSLRQGKNEQYF.

The chain carries TRBV4-2 and TRBJ2-7, with D possibly matching TRBD2 (7 bases). Germline V lookup: CDR1 LGHNA, CDR2 YNFKEQ. V dropped 0 bases and J dropped 5 bases, with 14 bases sitting between them. This CDR3 contains 15 residues. The CDR3 sequence is CASSQDFEGGDEQYF. As DNA, the CDR3 is TGTGCCAGCAGCCAAGACTTCGAGGGGGGGGACGAGCAGTACTTC.

This chain joins TRBV4-1 and TRBJ1-5, with no clear D. Germline assignment: CDR1 MGHRA and CDR2 YSYEKL. V dropped 0 bases and J dropped 4 bases, with 7 bases sitting between them. The CDR3 covers 14 residues. This CDR3 is CASSQDGFNQPQHF. The CDR3 DNA follows: TGCGCCAGCAGCCAAGATGGATTTAATCAGCCCCAGCATTTT.

The V gene is TRBV4-1, the J gene TRBJ2-1, with 12 bases matching TRBD2. Trimming took 4 bases from V and 0 from J; bases not matched to a gene: 4. Germline V gene sequence: CDR1 MGHRA, CDR2 YSYEKL. This CDR3 region has 17 residues. CDR3: CASSLGLAGSSYNEQFF. The CDR3 region has the DNA TGCGCCAGCAGCCTAGGACTAGCGGGAAGCTCCTACAATGAGCAGTTCTTC.

V gene TRBV18 combines with J gene TRBJ2-7, with TRBD1 matching over 7 bases. The J segment lost 0 bases and the V segment lost 3 bases, leaving 11 bases of the junction unmatched. The germline gives CDR1 KGHSH, CDR2 LQKENI. The CDR3 consists of 17 residues. DNA of the CDR3: TGTGCCAGCTCACCCTCGTATCCGGGACAGAGCTCCTACGAGCAGTACTTC. This codes for CASSPSYPGQSSYEQYF.

The V gene is TRBV28, the J gene TRBJ2-1; D possibly matches TRBD1 or TRBD2 (5 bases each). CDR1 is MDHEN, CDR2 SYDVKM, per germline. Trimming shortened V by 5 bases and J by 5 bases, and 13 bases separated the two germline ends. This CDR3 has 14 residues. The DNA of the CDR3 is TGTGCCAGCAGTCCCATTATGGGGGACAATGAGCAGTTCTTC. It codes for CASSPIMGDNEQFF.

The chain recombines TRBV7-9 with TRBJ1-4, with 10 positions matching TRBD1. J lost 7 bases, V lost 4 bases, and 15 bases had no gene match. The germline V gene has CDR1 SEHNR and CDR2 FQNEAQ (reference sequence). This CDR3 has 18 amino acids. The CDR3 nucleotides read TGTGCCAGCAGCTCCCATCGGGACAGGGGTGGCCTAGGTGAAAAACTGTTTTTT. Translating it yields CASSSHRDRGGLGEKLFF.

This clone was found many times. The gene calls are TRBV10-2 and TRBJ2-7; no definite D call. The length of the CDR3 is 15 residues. Germline V gene lookup returns CDR1 WSHSY and CDR2 SAAADI. V was shortened by 0 bases and J by 0 bases, with 9 bases between the two germline ends. The CDR3 sequence: CASSESGSVSYEQYF. CDR3 sequence (DNA): TGCGCCAGCAGTGAGTCCGGCAGCGTCTCCTACGAGCAGTACTTC.

CDR3 in DNA: TGTGCCAGCAGCCTTGGGCGGGGGAGGTCAGATACGCAGTATTTT. It codes for CASSLGRGRSDTQYF. The chain joins TRBV28 to TRBJ2-3, with 7 bases fitting TRBD2. J gave up 4 bases and V 6 bases, and 10 bases lay outside the gene matches. The CDR3 length is 15 residues. CDR1 is MDHEN and CDR2 is SYDVKM in the germline V gene.

This chain links TRBV7-3 with TRBJ1-5; TRBD1 matches at 9 bases. V was clipped by 2 bases and J by 5 bases; unmatched bases: 10. Germline values: CDR1 SGHTA, CDR2 FQGTGA. This CDR3 has 17 amino acids. CDR3 protein: CASSLGGQGFVDQPQHF. The CDR3 DNA reads as TGTGCCAGCAGCTTAGGGGGACAGGGTTTTGTCGATCAGCCCCAGCATTTT. Based on the CDR3 plus reference TRBV7-3 and TRBJ1-5, the full variable domain is GAGVSQTPSNKVTEKGKYVELRCDPISGHTALYWYRQSLGQGPEFLIYFQGTGAADDSGLPNDRFFAVRPEGSVSTLKIQRTERGDSAVYLCASSLGGQGFVDQPQHFGDGTRLSIL.

For the CDR3, the DNA is TGTGCCAGCAGTTCGGGACTAGCGGGAGGGCATGGAGATACGCAGTATTTT. This gives the protein CASSSGLAGGHGDTQYF. The rearrangement joins TRBV2 to TRBJ2-3; 16 bases are a match to TRBD2. V dropped 5 bases and J dropped 5; count of bases not matched to a gene: 7. This CDR3 has 17 amino acids. Germline V CDR1 and CDR2: SNHLY, FYNNEI.

This clone was found many times. Other DNA sequences within the sample encode an identical CDR3. The rearrangement uses TRBV7-9 and TRBJ2-1; weak D call: TRBD1 (5 bases). The germline V and J ends were trimmed by 5 bases and 4 bases, with 15 bases remaining between them. The CDR3 length is 15 residues. The V gene's germline CDR1 is SEHNR and CDR2 FQNEAQ (reference sequence). The CDR3 sequence: CASSLTGSAYNEQFF. The CDR3 bases are TGTGCCAGCAGCCTCACAGGTTCCGCTTACAATGAGCAGTTCTTC. Full variable domain (rest looked up from reference TRBV7-9 and TRBJ2-1): DTGVSQNPRHKITKRGQNVTFRCDPISEHNRLYWYRQTLGQGPEFLTYFQNEAQLEKSRLLSDRFSAERPKGSFSTLEIQRTEQGDSAMYLCASSLTGSAYNEQFFGPGTRLTVL.

The chain employs TRBV5-1 and TRBJ2-7; 12 nucleotides agree with TRBD2. The ends lost 0 bases at V and 0 bases at J; junction bases unmatched: 10. This CDR3 has 19 amino acids. Germline CDR1 and CDR2: SGHRS and YFSETQ. This CDR3 is CASSLGGTSGRTSSYEQYF. The CDR3 DNA reads TGCGCCAGCAGCTTGGGCGGAACTAGCGGGAGGACTAGCTCCTACGAGCAGTACTTC.

The chain couples TRBV28 to TRBJ2-7; tentatively, D is TRBD1 or TRBD2 (5 bases each). CDR1 is MDHEN, CDR2 SYDVKM, per germline. The CDR3 runs to 15 residues. V lost 7 bases and J 4 bases, leaving 20 bases between the germline ends. The DNA for the CDR3 is TGTGCCAGCACCGCGGCGAAAGGGACGGGTTACGAGCAGTACTTC. Its protein product is CASTAAKGTGYEQYF.

Only one count was recorded for this clone. The rearrangement uses TRBV4-1 and TRBJ2-1; 14 nucleotides agree with TRBD2. The V segment lost 2 bases and the J segment 3 bases; nucleotides outside the gene matches: 6. Germline CDR1 MGHRA, CDR2 YSYEKL. The CDR3 has 18 amino acids. CDR3 amino acids: CASSQRAGTSGSYNEQFF. For the CDR3, the DNA is TGCGCCAGCAGCCAAAGGGCTGGGACTAGCGGGAGCTACAATGAGCAGTTCTTC.

To note about this clone: This may come from a read error, since a much larger clone is one base off. The rearrangement links TRBV28 to TRBJ2-5, with D possibly being TRBD2 (5 bases). The DNA matches TRBJ2-7 better at its end, which makes the J call doubtful. This CDR3 comprises 14 residues. CDR1 and CDR2 from the germline V gene are MDHEN and SYDVKM. As DNA, the CDR3 is TGTGCCAGTACCTCTACGGGAACCCTCTACGAGCAGTACTTC. This encodes CASTSTGTLYEQYF.

The rearrangement joins TRBV6-1 to TRBJ2-1; 9 nucleotides line up with TRBD1. The J segment lost 7 bases and the V segment lost 1 base, leaving 5 bases of the junction unmatched. This CDR3 is built from 15 residues. In germline, CDR1 is MNHNS, CDR2 SASEGT. CDR3 residues: CASSEVTGGSNEQFF. The CDR3 coding sequence is TGTGCCAGCAGTGAAGTAACAGGGGGCTCTAATGAGCAGTTCTTC.

The genes are TRBV28 and TRBJ2-3, with 10 bases fitting TRBD2. The V gene end was trimmed by 2 bases and the J gene end by 6 bases; junction bases not matched to a gene: 20. Germline V gene lookup returns CDR1 MDHEN and CDR2 SYDVKM. CDR3 length: 20 residues. For the CDR3, the DNA is TGTGCCAGCAGTTTAATACCCACCGGGGTAGCGGGAGGAACGGGGGATACGCAGTATTTT. Its protein is CASSLIPTGVAGGTGDTQYF. Filled out from reference TRBV28 and TRBJ2-3, the complete variable domain reads DVKVTQSSRYLVKRTGEKVFLECVQDMDHENMFWYRQDPGLGLRLIYFSYDVKMKEKGDIPEGYSVSREKKERFSLILESASTNQTSMYLCASSLIPTGVAGGTGDTQYFGPGTRLTVL.

As for this clone: The same CDR3 arises from other DNA sequences in this sample as well. V is TRBV11-2 and J is TRBJ2-7, with TRBD1 identical over 9 bases. The CDR3 runs 14 residues. Germline lookup yields CDR1 SGHAT and CDR2 FQNNGV. The junction had 0 bases not matched to a gene; V was cut back by 1 base and J by 2 bases. The CDR3 is CASSLGQGAYEQYF. DNA for the CDR3: TGTGCCAGCAGCTTAGGACAGGGGGCCTACGAGCAGTACTTC.

V usage is TRBV29-1 and J usage is TRBJ2-1; TRBD2 aligns across 13 bases. The CDR3 is made up of 14 amino acids. Trimming cost V 4 bases and J 9 bases; bases outside gene matches: 6. Germline V CDR1 and CDR2: SQVTM, ANQGSEA. The CDR3 protein is CSVVLGTSGIEQFF. In DNA, the CDR3 is TGCAGCGTTGTGCTCGGGACTAGCGGGATTGAGCAGTTCTTC.

The rearrangement uses TRBV4-3 and TRBJ2-3; 16 bases are a match to TRBD2. CDR1 and CDR2 from the germline V gene are LGHNA and YSLEER. This CDR3 spans 19 amino acids. J gave up 3 bases and V 4 bases, and 10 bases lay outside the gene matches. CDR3 protein: CASSLAGTSGGALTDTQYF. The CDR3 DNA is TGCGCCAGCAGCCTAGCAGGGACTAGCGGGGGGGCTTTGACAGATACGCAGTATTTT.